The rows below give T cell receptor beta chains drawn from one sample of a study of identifying expanded T cells in peripheral blood. TCRdb's table, derived via immunoSEQ multiplex PCR, lists solely in-frame clones and lacks some. This sample carries around 99,000 clones, about 88% of them seen once, and the ten largest clones take around 8.3%. The sample was blood. The source of these receptors is a person aged 18 to 69 in good health. CDR3s include the opening cysteine and the closing phenylalanine or tryptophan. The D gene is left open where the match is weak. Clone size is stated in some rows and not others, as once, few, many or a class when expanded.

J: TRBJ1-3; size: .; D: .; V: TRBV6-1; CDR3: CASSEDSYGNTIYF; DNA: TGTGCCAGCAGTGAAGACAGTTATGGAAACACCATATATTTT
J: TRBJ1-2; size: once; D: .; V: TRBV2; CDR3: CASASTGDRYGYTF; DNA: TGTGCCAGCGCCTCAACCGGGGATCGCTATGGCTACACCTTC
J: TRBJ2-7; size: .; D: .; V: TRBV7-2; CDR3: CASSLSPPGEQYF; DNA: TGTGCCAGCAGCTTATCTCCTCCTGGCGAGCAGTACTTC
J: TRBJ1-2; size: .; D: .; V: TRBV19; CDR3: CASSMLLGSNNYGYTF; DNA: TGTGCCAGTAGTATGCTACTCGGCAGTAATAACTATGGCTACACCTTC
J: TRBJ1-6; size: .; D: .; V: TRBV2; CDR3: CASGRRDAISPLHF; DNA: TGTGCCAGCGGAAGGCGGGACGCAATATCACCCCTCCACTTT
J: TRBJ2-3; size: .; D: TRBD1; V: TRBV7-9; CDR3: CASSGSPRDRLTDTQYF; DNA: TGTGCCAGCAGCGGATCTCCTCGGGACAGGCTCACAGATACGCAGTATTTT
J: TRBJ1-4; size: .; D: TRBD1; V: TRBV19; CDR3: CASQTLRDRNEKLFF; DNA: TGTGCCAGCCAGACCCTTCGGGACAGGAATGAAAAACTGTTTTTT
J: TRBJ2-7; size: .; D: .; V: TRBV2; CDR3: CASIQDPSSYEQYF; DNA: TGTGCCAGTATCCAAGACCCTAGCTCCTACGAGCAGTACTTC
J: TRBJ1-3; size: .; D: .; V: TRBV25-1; CDR3: CASSELGSSAGNTIYF; DNA: TGTGCCAGCAGTGAATTAGGGTCGTCTGCTGGAAACACCATATATTTT
J: TRBJ2-1; size: .; D: .; V: TRBV21-1; CDR3: CASSKLCGNAEQFF; DNA: TGTGCCAGCAGCAAACTATGCGGGAACGCTGAGCAGTTCTTC
J: TRBJ2-5; size: .; D: .; V: TRBV6-6; CDR3: CASSVRVRETQYF; DNA: TGTGCCAGCAGTGTCAGGGTGAGAGAGACCCAGTACTTC
J: TRBJ2-1; size: .; D: .; V: TRBV19; CDR3: CASTLQNEQFF; DNA: TGTGCCAGTACGTTGCAGAATGAGCAGTTCTTC
J: TRBJ2-1; size: .; D: .; V: TRBV6-1; CDR3: CASSESDAYYNEQFF; DNA: TGTGCCAGCAGTGAGTCGGACGCTTACTACAATGAGCAGTTCTTC
J: TRBJ2-7; size: .; D: TRBD1; V: TRBV19; CDR3: CASSKTRDSGAYEQYF; DNA: TGTGCCAGTAGTAAGACCCGGGACAGCGGAGCCTACGAGCAGTACTTC
J: TRBJ2-6; size: .; D: TRBD1; V: TRBV18; CDR3: CASSLGQVEASGANVLTF; DNA: TGTGCCAGCTCACTCGGACAGGTTGAAGCCTCTGGGGCCAACGTCCTGACTTTC
J: TRBJ2-5; size: .; D: .; V: TRBV30; CDR3: CAWSVDPNPETQYF; DNA: TGTGCCTGGAGTGTAGATCCTAACCCAGAGACCCAGTACTTC
J: TRBJ2-1; size: few; D: TRBD2; V: TRBV7-2; CDR3: CASSKELSRTSSYNEQFF; DNA: TGTGCCAGCAGTAAAGAACTGAGTCGGACTAGCTCCTACAATGAGCAGTTCTTC
J: TRBJ1-1; size: .; D: .; V: TRBV28; CDR3: CATLWGDDTEAFF; DNA: TGTGCCACCCTGTGGGGGGATGACACTGAAGCTTTCTTT